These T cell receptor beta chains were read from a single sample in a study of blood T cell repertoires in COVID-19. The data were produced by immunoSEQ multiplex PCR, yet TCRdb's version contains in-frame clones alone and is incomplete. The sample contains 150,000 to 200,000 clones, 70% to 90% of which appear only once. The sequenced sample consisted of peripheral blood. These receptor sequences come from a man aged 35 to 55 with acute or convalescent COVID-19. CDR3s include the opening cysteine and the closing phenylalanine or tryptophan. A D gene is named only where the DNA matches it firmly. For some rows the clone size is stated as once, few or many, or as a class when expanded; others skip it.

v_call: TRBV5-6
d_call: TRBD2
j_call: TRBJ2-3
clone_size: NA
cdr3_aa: CASSLEMRGGTDTQYF
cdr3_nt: TGTGCCAGCAGCTTGGAGATGCGGGGGGGCACAGATACGCAGTATTTT

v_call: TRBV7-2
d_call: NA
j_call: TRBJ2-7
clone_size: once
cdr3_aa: CASSQDRIDYEQYF
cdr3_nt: TGTGCCAGCAGCCAGGACAGAATAGATTACGAGCAGTACTTC

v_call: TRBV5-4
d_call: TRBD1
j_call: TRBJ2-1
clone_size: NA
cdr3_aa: CASSYPGQGYNEQFF
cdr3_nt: TGTGCCAGCAGCTATCCGGGACAGGGCTACAATGAGCAGTTCTTC

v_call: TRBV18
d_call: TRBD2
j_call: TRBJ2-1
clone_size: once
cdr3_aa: CASSPLLAGGLYNEQFF
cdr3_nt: TGTGCCAGCTCACCGCTATTAGCGGGGGGGCTGTACAATGAGCAGTTCTTC

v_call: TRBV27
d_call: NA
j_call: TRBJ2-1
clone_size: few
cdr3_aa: CASSPDRDTYNEQFF
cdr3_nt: TGTGCCAGCAGTCCCGATCGAGACACCTACAATGAGCAGTTCTTC

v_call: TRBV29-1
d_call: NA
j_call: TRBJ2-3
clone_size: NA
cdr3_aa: CSVAPGGFASTDTQYF
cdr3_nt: TGCAGCGTTGCACCCGGGGGATTCGCTAGCACAGATACGCAGTATTTT

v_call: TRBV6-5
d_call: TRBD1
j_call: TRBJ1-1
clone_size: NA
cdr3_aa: CASRNSWDSTEAFF
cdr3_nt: TGTGCCAGCAGGAACTCTTGGGACAGCACTGAAGCTTTCTTT

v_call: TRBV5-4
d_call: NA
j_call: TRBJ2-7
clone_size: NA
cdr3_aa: CASSSGDRTYEQYF
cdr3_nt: TGTGCCAGCAGCTCGGGGGACAGAACCTACGAGCAGTACTTC

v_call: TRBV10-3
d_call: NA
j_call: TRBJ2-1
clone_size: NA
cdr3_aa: CAISESTGFYNEQFF
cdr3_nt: TGTGCCATCAGTGAGTCTACAGGATTCTACAATGAGCAGTTCTTC

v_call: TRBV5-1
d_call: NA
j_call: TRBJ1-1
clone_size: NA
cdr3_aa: CASSPVGLNTEAFF
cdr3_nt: TGCGCCAGCAGCCCCGTCGGTCTGAACACTGAAGCTTTCTTT

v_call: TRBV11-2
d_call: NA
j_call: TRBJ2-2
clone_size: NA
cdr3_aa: CASSLVAGAGELFF
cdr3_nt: TGTGCCAGCAGCTTAGTGGCAGGGGCCGGGGAGCTGTTTTTT

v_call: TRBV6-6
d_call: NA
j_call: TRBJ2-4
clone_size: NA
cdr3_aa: CASRWGGADIQYF
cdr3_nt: TGTGCCAGCAGGTGGGGGGGGGCCGACATTCAGTACTTC

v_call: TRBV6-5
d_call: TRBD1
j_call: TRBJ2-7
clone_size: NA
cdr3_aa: CASRGTATYEQYF
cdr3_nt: TGTGCCAGCAGGGGGACAGCTACCTACGAGCAGTACTTC

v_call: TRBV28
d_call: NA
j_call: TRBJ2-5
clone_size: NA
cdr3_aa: CASSSYIGTYGETQYF
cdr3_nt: TGTGCCAGCAGTTCCTACATAGGGACTTACGGGGAGACCCAGTACTTC

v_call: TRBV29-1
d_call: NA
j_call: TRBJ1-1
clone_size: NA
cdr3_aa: CSVDAVMNTEAFF
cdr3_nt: TGCAGCGTTGACGCGGTTATGAACACTGAAGCTTTCTTT

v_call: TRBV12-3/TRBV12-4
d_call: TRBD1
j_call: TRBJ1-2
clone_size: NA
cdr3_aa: CASSQTGGAGYTF
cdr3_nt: TGTGCCAGCAGCCAAACAGGGGGCGCGGGCTACACCTTC

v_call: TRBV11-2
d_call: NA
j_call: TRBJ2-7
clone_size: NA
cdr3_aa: CASSVLGGVLGGEQYF
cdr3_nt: TGTGCCAGCAGCGTACTCGGGGGTGTCCTCGGGGGCGAGCAGTACTTC

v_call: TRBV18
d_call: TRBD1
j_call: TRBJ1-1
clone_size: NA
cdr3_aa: CASSPGQPEVGAFF
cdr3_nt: TGTGCCAGCTCACCGGGACAGCCTGAGGTTGGAGCTTTCTTT

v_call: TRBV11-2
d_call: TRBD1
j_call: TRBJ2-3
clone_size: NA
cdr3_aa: CASSTGQGGADTQYF
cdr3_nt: TGTGCCAGCAGCACGGGACAGGGAGGCGCAGATACGCAGTATTTT

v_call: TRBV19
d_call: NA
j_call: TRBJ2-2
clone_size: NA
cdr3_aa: CASSIVGAGRGTGELFF
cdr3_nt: TGTGCCAGTAGTATAGTGGGGGCAGGGAGAGGAACCGGGGAGCTGTTTTTT

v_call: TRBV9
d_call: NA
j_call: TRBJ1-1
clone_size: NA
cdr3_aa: CASSVGSRVSEAFF
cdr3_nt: TGTGCCAGCAGCGTAGGTAGCAGGGTCTCTGAAGCTTTCTTT

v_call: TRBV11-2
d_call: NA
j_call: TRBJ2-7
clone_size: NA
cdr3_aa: CASSPRGTVSYEQYF
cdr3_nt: TGTGCCAGCAGCCCTCGGGGGACGGTCTCCTACGAGCAGTACTTC

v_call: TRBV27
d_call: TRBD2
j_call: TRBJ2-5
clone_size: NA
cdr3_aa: CASSDSGGAGETQYF
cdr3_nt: TGTGCCAGCAGCGATAGCGGGGGGGCCGGAGAGACCCAGTACTTC

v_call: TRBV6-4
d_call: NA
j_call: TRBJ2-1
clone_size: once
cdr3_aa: CASSGDRRGGEQFF
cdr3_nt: TGTGCCAGCAGCGGGGACCGGAGGGGGGGTGAGCAGTTCTTC

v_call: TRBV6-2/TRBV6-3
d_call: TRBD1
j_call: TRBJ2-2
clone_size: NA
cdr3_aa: CASSPYPGQGNTGELFF
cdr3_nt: TGTGCCAGCAGCCCCTATCCGGGACAGGGGAACACCGGGGAGCTGTTTTTT

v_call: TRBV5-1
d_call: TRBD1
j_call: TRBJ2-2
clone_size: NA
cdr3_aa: CASSLTGGVSGELFF
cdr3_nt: TGCGCCAGCAGCTTGACAGGGGGAGTATCCGGGGAGCTGTTTTTT

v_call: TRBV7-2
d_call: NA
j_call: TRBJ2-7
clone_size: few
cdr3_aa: CASSSSLTYEQYF
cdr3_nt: TGTGCCAGCAGCTCCTCACTTACTTACGAGCAGTACTTC

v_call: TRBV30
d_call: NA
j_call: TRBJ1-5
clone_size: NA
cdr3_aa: CAWDSSNQPQHF
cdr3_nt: TGTGCCTGGGACAGTAGCAATCAGCCCCAGCATTTT

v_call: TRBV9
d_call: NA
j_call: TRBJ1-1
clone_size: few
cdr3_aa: CASSVGSGGRTEAFF
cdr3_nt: TGTGCCAGCAGCGTAGGATCGGGGGGGAGGACTGAAGCTTTCTTT